The sequence of this T cell receptor (beta chain) was determined in a study of cytomegalovirus exposure and HLA in healthy donors. 60 Vbeta and 13 Jbeta primers were used in PCR. Assay used: immunoSEQ multiplex PCR; TCRdb lists only in-frame clones, some missing. Of approximately 220,000 clones listed, under 80% are singletons. Germline V gene data show CDR1 as SGHDT and CDR2 as YYEEEE. The ends lost 3 bases at V and 12 bases at J; junction bases unmatched: 12. The CDR3 runs to 14 residues. The clonotype originates from a woman aged 30 to 39 in good health and CMV-seronegative. The sequenced sample was PBMCs. This rearrangement joins TRBV5-6 to TRBJ1-2, with 9 bases aligning to TRBD1. The CDR3 sequence: CASSSTPGTGFDTF. As DNA, the CDR3 is TGTGCCAGCAGCTCAACTCCCGGGACAGGGTTTGACACCTTC. The full variable domain, in which reference TRBV5-6 and TRBJ1-2 provide the parts outside the CDR3, is DAGVTQSPTHLIKTRGQQVTLRCSPKSGHDTVSWYQQALGQGPQFIFQYYEEEERQRGNFPDRFSGHQFPNYSSELNVNALLLGDSALYLCASSSTPGTGFDTFGSGTRLTVV.